The 21 T cell receptor beta chains presented below share a single source sample, sequenced in a study of cytomegalovirus exposure and HLA in healthy donors. Clones were sequenced by immunoSEQ multiplex PCR, and TCRdb holds only the in-frame ones, with some missing. The sample includes 200,000 to 250,000 clones, roughly nine tenths of them seen just once. The sample consisted of PBMCs. Receptors originate from a man aged 18 to 29 in good health and CMV-seropositive.

This chain links TRBV7-9 with TRBJ1-2; 10 nucleotides agree with TRBD1. The CDR3 length is 14 residues. The ends lost 5 bases at V and 4 bases at J; junction bases unmatched: 4. Per the germline V gene, CDR1 is SEHNR and CDR2 is FQNEAQ (reference sequence). The CDR3 bases are TGTGCCAGCAGCAGACAGGGGGCGAGCTATGGCTACACCTTC. Protein product: CASSRQGASYGYTF.

The CDR3: CASSFRNVGGRIGQYF. In DNA, the CDR3 is TGTGCCAGCAGCTTCCGTAATGTGGGAGGAAGGATTGGACAGTACTTC. V gene TRBV7-7 combines with J gene TRBJ2-7, with D possibly matching TRBD2 (6 bases). Germline values: CDR1 SSHAT, CDR2 FNYEAQ (reference sequence). Trimming left V 3 bases short and J 10 bases short, with 25 bases between. This CDR3 spans 16 amino acids.

DNA of the CDR3: TGTGCCAGCAGCTTGACAGGAGTGAACACTGAAGCTTTCTTT. It codes for CASSLTGVNTEAFF. The chain carries TRBV7-9 and TRBJ1-1; the D gene is possibly TRBD1 (6 bases). The V end lost 3 bases, the J end lost 0 bases, and 8 bases lay between the germline ends. Germline lookup yields CDR1 SEHNR and CDR2 FQNEAQ (reference sequence). This CDR3 region has 14 residues.

This sequence joins TRBV6-6 and TRBJ1-2, with 7 bases fitting TRBD1. The CDR3 totals 15 residues. V lost 0 bases, J lost 7 bases, and 8 bases stayed unmatched. Per germline, CDR1 MNHNY and CDR2 SVGAGI (reference sequence). CDR3 residues: CASSYSDEGAVGYTF. In nucleotides, the CDR3 is TGTGCCAGCAGTTACTCGGACGAGGGGGCGGTTGGCTACACCTTC.

This clone was observed a single time. V gene TRBV6-1 combines with J gene TRBJ2-5, with 12 bases that match TRBD2. Germline trimming cut 8 bases from V and 5 bases from J; bases unmatched to any gene: 6. CDR1 is MNHNS and CDR2 is SASEGT in the germline V gene. The CDR3 consists of 14 residues. The CDR3 DNA is TGTGCCAGCGTGCGACTAGCGGGAGAGGAGACCCAGTACTTC. Translation: CASVRLAGEETQYF.

This chain joins TRBV5-1 and TRBJ2-1; maybe TRBD2 (6 bases). This CDR3 is built from 14 residues. Germline V gene lookup returns CDR1 SGHRS and CDR2 YFSETQ. Trimming removed 3 bases at V and 1 base at J, with 8 bases between. The CDR3 coding sequence is TGCGCCAGCAGCTCGGGAGAATCCTACAATGAGCAGTTCTTC. Translating gives CASSSGESYNEQFF.

The rearrangement joins TRBV27 to TRBJ1-5; D unresolved. CDR3 size: 13 residues. V lost 2 bases and J 4 bases, leaving 6 bases between the germline ends. Germline-derived CDR1 and CDR2 are MNHEY and SMNVEV (reference sequence). The CDR3 protein is CASSLNGNQPQHF. CDR3 DNA: TGTGCCAGCAGTTTAAACGGAAATCAGCCCCAGCATTTT.

This clone was counted between two and nine times. The chain couples TRBV5-5 to TRBJ2-7; TRBD1 matches 9 bases. Germline V CDR1 and CDR2: SGHKS, YYEKEE (reference sequence). Trimming cost V 5 bases and J 0 bases; bases outside gene matches: 9. This CDR3 is 16 amino acids long. The CDR3 region has the DNA TGTGCCAGCAGTAGGACAGGGGCCGCCAGCTCCTACGAGCAGTACTTC. Its protein is CASSRTGAASSYEQYF.

About this clone itself: The same CDR3 is also encoded by other DNA sequences in this sample. The chain joins TRBV15 to TRBJ2-7, with 10 bases fitting TRBD2. In germline, CDR1 is LNHNV, CDR2 YYDKDF (reference sequence). There are 15 residues in the CDR3. V gave up 1 base and J gave up 4 bases; unmatched junction bases: 4. The CDR3 DNA reads as TGTGCCACCAGCAGAGGTCTAGCGGGAGCATACGAGCAGTACTTC. It codes for CATSRGLAGAYEQYF.

The chain links TRBV2 to TRBJ2-4; D assignment may be TRBD1 or TRBD2 (5 bases each). This CDR3 contains 13 residues. V was shortened by 4 bases and J by 9 bases, with 13 bases between the two germline ends. In germline, CDR1 is SNHLY, CDR2 FYNNEI. This chain's CDR3 is CASSGPLGTIQYF. The CDR3 DNA reads TGTGCCAGCAGTGGTCCTCTTGGGACCATTCAGTACTTC.

The chain employs TRBV29-1 and TRBJ2-1; D may be TRBD1 (6 bases). CDR3 size: 14 residues. Germline V gives CDR1 SQVTM, CDR2 ANQGSEA. V was trimmed by 5 bases and J by 0 bases, leaving 11 bases between them. The DNA for the CDR3 is TGCAGCGTTATTACAGGGAGCTCCTACAATGAGCAGTTCTTC. Its protein is CSVITGSSYNEQFF.

The chain has TRBV7-2 and TRBJ2-7; D not resolved. V lost 1 base and J lost 7, with 8 bases in between. The CDR3 totals 12 residues. Germline V gives CDR1 SGHTA, CDR2 FQGNSA. CDR3 coding DNA: TGTGCCAGCAGCTTAGAAGTGGGAGAGCAGTACTTC. Its translation is CASSLEVGEQYF.

The rearrangement uses TRBV6-1 and TRBJ1-1; D is unresolved. Germline assignment: CDR1 MNHNS and CDR2 SASEGT. The V end lost 1 base, the J end lost 0 bases, and 6 bases lay between the germline ends. This CDR3 is 14 amino acids long. The CDR3 sequence is CASSEGTVNTEAFF. DNA for the CDR3: TGTGCCAGCAGTGAAGGAACAGTGAACACTGAAGCTTTCTTT.

This rearrangement joins TRBV2 to TRBJ2-5; 7 nucleotides match TRBD2. J lost 3 bases, V lost 5 bases, and 9 bases had no gene match. CDR1 SNHLY and CDR2 FYNNEI come from the germline V gene. The CDR3 extends over 15 amino acids. The CDR3, as DNA: TGTGCCAGCAGTAAATGGGCTAGCGGAGAAGAGACCCAGTACTTC. Its protein is CASSKWASGEETQYF.

The gene calls are TRBV7-9 and TRBJ2-1; a possible D gene is TRBD1 (6 bases). Trimming removed 5 bases from V and 8 bases from J, with 22 bases in between. The CDR3 runs to 16 residues. Germline V gene sequence: CDR1 SEHNR, CDR2 FQNEAQ (reference sequence). This CDR3 is CASSLPNRDTRDEQFF. The CDR3 DNA follows: TGTGCCAGCAGCCTTCCGAACCGGGACACCAGGGATGAGCAGTTCTTC.

This chain joins TRBV14 and TRBJ1-1; 8 nucleotides agree with TRBD1. Germline V lookup: CDR1 SGHDN, CDR2 FVKESK. Unmatched junction bases numbered 13, after V lost 5 bases and J lost 5 bases. This CDR3 spans 16 amino acids. This chain's CDR3 is CASSEVRGLIGTEAFF. The CDR3 nucleotides read TGTGCCAGCAGCGAAGTCAGGGGGCTGATCGGGACTGAAGCTTTCTTT.

This chain links TRBV6-6 with TRBJ2-1; 7 bases are shared with TRBD1. The CDR3 is 16 amino acids. CDR1 is MNHNY, CDR2 SVGAGI, per germline (reference sequence). With V trimmed by 6 bases and J by 1 base, 9 bases remained unmatched. CDR3 region: CASSRDRVGSYNEQFF. The CDR3 DNA reads as TGTGCCAGCAGCCGCGACAGGGTAGGATCCTACAATGAGCAGTTCTTC.

The V gene is TRBV6-5, the J gene TRBJ2-1, with 8 bases identical to TRBD2. Germline CDR1 MNHEY, CDR2 SVGAGI. The CDR3 is 15 amino acids. Trimming cost V 7 bases and J 5 bases; bases outside gene matches: 10. CDR3: CASNDPGRANNEQFF. The DNA of the CDR3 is TGTGCCAGCAACGACCCCGGGAGGGCAAACAATGAGCAGTTCTTC.

V and J are TRBV5-1 and TRBJ2-5; TRBD1 matches at 7 bases. V lost 0 bases and J lost 5; bases outside the gene matches: 7. Looked up from germline, CDR1 is SGHRS and CDR2 is YFSETQ. This CDR3 comprises 15 residues. CDR3 residues: CASSLGDRAAETQYF. The CDR3 DNA sequence: TGCGCCAGCAGCTTGGGTGACAGGGCGGCGGAGACCCAGTACTTC.

This chain links TRBV28 with TRBJ2-5; 11 bases match TRBD1. The CDR3 is made up of 15 amino acids. Germline V gives CDR1 MDHEN, CDR2 SYDVKM. With V trimmed by 6 bases and J by 3 bases, 6 bases remained unmatched. CDR3 protein: CASRYGQGAEETQYF. In DNA form, the CDR3 reads TGTGCCAGCAGGTATGGACAGGGGGCGGAAGAGACCCAGTACTTC.

The J gene is TRBJ2-1, the V gene TRBV29-1; 10 bases are a match to TRBD2. This CDR3 has 17 residues. CDR1 and CDR2 (germline): SQVTM, ANQGSEA. Trimming at V came to 4 bases and at J to 5 bases, leaving 14 bases not matched to a gene. CDR3: CSVVAPRGLANNNEQFF. The CDR3 nucleotides read TGCAGCGTTGTGGCCCCAAGGGGACTAGCGAACAACAATGAGCAGTTCTTC.